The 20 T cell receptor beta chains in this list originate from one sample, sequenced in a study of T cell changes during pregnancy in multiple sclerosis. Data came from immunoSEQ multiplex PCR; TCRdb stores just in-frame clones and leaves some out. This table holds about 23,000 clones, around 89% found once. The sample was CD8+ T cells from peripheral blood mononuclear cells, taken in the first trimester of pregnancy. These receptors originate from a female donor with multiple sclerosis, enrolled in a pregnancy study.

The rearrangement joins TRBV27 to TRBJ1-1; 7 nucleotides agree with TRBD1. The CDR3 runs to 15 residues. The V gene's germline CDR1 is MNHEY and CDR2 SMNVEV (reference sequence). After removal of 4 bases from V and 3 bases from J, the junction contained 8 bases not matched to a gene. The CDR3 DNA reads TGTGCCAGCAGTTCGGATAGACAGGGAGACACTGAAGCTTTCTTT. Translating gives CASSSDRQGDTEAFF.

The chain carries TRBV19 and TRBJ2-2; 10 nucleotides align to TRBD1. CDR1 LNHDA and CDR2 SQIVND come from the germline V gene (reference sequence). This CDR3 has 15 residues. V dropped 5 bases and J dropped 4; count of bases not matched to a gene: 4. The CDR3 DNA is TGTGCCAGTAGTCCAAGGACAGGGGGCACCGGGGAGCTGTTTTTT. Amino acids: CASSPRTGGTGELFF.

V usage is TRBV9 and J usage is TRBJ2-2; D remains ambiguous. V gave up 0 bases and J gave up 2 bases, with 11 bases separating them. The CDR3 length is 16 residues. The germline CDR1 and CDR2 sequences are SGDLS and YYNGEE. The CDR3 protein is CASSVGVHYNTGELFF. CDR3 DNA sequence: TGTGCCAGCAGCGTAGGGGTTCACTACAACACCGGGGAGCTGTTTTTT.

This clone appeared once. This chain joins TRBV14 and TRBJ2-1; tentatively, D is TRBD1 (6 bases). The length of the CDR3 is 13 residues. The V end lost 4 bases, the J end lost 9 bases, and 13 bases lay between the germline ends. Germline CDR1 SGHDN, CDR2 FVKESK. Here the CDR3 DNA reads TGTGCCAGCAGCCCCGATAGAGGGGGTGAGCAGTTCTTC. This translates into CASSPDRGGEQFF.

The CDR3 DNA reads as TGTGCCAGTACCAAAATGGGGGGAGTCACTGAAGCTTTCTTT. It yields the protein CASTKMGGVTEAFF. The chain links TRBV19 to TRBJ1-1; tentatively, D is TRBD1 (5 bases). Germline loops: CDR1 LNHDA, CDR2 SQIVND (reference sequence). The CDR3 consists of 14 residues. Trimming removed 7 bases at V and 4 bases at J, with 16 bases between.

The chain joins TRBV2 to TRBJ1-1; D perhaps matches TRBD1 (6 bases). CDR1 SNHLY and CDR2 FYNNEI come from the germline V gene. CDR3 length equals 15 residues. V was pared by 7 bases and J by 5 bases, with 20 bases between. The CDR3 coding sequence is TGTGCCAGCATCCGGTACCCAGGGGCTGGGACTGAAGCTTTCTTT. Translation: CASIRYPGAGTEAFF.

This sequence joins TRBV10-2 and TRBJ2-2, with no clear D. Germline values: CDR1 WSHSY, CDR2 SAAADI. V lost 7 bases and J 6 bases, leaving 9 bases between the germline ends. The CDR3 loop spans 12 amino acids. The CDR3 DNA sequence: TGCGCCAGCAAAGTCGCGGCCGGGGAGCTGTTTTTT. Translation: CASKVAAGELFF.

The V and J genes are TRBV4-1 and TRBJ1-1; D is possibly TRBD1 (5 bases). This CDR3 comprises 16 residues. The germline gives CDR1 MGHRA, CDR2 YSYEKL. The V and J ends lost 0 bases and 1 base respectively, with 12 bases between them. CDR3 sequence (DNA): TGCGCCAGCAGCCAAGAGGGACTTCCTCCGAACACTGAAGCTTTCTTT. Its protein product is CASSQEGLPPNTEAFF.

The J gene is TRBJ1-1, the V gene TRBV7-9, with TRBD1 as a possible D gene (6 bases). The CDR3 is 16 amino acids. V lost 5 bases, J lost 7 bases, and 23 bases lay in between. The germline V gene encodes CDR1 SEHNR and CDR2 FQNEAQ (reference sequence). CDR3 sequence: CASSDGVDKQGIEAFF. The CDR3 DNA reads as TGTGCCAGCAGCGACGGGGTGGACAAACAGGGCATTGAAGCTTTCTTT.

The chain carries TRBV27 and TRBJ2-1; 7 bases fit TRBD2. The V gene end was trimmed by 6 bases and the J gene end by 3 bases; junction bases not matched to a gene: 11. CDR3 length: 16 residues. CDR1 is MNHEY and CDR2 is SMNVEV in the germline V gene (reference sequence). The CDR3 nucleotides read TGTGCCAGCAGCTCGGGCGGGAGTTTAATCTACAATGAGCAGTTCTTC. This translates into CASSSGGSLIYNEQFF.

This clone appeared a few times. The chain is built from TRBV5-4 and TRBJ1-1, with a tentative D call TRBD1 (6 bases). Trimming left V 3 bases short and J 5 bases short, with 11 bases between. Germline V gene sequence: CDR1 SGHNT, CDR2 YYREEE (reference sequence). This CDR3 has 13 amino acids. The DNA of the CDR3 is TGTGCCAGCAGCTCCGTACAGGGAACTGAAGCTTTCTTT. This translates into CASSSVQGTEAFF.

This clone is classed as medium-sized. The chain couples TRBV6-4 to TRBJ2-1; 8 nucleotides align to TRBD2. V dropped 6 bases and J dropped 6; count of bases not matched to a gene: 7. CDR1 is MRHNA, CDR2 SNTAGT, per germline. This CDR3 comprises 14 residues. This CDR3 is CASSSGGPSNEQFF. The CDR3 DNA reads TGTGCCAGCAGCTCGGGAGGGCCCTCCAATGAGCAGTTCTTC.

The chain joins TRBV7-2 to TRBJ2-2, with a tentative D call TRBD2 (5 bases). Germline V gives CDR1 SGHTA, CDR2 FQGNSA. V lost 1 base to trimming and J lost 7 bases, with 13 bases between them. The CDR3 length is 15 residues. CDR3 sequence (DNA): TGTGCCAGCAGCTTAGAATCCGAGGGTATCGGGGAGCTGTTTTTT. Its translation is CASSLESEGIGELFF.

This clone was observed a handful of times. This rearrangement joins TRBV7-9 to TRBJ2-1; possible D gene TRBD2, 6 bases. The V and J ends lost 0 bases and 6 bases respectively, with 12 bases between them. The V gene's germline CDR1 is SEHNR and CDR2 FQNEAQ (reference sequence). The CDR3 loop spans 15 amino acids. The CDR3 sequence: CASSLASAGINEQFF. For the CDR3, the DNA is TGTGCCAGCAGCTTAGCGAGCGCGGGAATCAATGAGCAGTTCTTC.

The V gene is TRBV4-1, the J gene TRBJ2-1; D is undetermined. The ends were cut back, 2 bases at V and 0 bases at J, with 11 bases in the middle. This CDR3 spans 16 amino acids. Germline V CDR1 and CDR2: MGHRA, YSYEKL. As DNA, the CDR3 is TGCGCCAGCAGCCAAAAATCACTGAGCTCCTACAATGAGCAGTTCTTC. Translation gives CASSQKSLSSYNEQFF.

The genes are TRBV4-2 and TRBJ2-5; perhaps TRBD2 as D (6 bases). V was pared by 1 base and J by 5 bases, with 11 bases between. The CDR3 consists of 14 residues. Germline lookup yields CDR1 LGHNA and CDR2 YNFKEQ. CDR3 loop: CASSQVRERETQYF. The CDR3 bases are TGTGCCAGCAGCCAAGTCCGGGAGCGGGAGACCCAGTACTTC.

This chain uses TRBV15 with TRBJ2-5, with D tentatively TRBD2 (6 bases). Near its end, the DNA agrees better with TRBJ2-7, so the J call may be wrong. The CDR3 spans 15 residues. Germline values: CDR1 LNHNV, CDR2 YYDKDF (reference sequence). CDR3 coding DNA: TGTGCCACCAGCAGAGCCCGCGGGGATGCCTACGAGCAGTACTTC. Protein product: CATSRARGDAYEQYF.

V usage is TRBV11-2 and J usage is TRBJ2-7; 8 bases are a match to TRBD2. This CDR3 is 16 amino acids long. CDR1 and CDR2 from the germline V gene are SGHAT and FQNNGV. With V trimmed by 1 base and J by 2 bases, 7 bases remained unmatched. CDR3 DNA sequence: TGTGCCAGCAGCTTAGTAGTTTCTAGCGGGCCCTACGAGCAGTACTTC. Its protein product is CASSLVVSSGPYEQYF.

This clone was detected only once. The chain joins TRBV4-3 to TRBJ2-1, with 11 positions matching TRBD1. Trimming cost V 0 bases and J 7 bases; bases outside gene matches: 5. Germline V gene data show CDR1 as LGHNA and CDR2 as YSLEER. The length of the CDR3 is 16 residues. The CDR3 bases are TGCGCCAGCAGCCAAGATGCGGACAGGGGGCTGAATGAGCAGTTCTTC. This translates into CASSQDADRGLNEQFF.

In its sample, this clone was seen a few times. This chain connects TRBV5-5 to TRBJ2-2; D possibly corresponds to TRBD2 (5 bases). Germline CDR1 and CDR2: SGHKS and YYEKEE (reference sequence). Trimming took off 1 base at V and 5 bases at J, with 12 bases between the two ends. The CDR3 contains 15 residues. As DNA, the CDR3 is TGTGCCAGCAGCTTGACCCTAGCTCGAACCGGGGAGCTGTTTTTT. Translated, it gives CASSLTLARTGELFF. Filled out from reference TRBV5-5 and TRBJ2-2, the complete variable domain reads DAGVTQSPTHLIKTRGQQVTLRCSPISGHKSVSWYQQVLGQGPQFIFQYYEKEERGRGNFPDRFSARQFPNYSSELNVNALLLGDSALYLCASSLTLARTGELFFGEGSRLTVL.